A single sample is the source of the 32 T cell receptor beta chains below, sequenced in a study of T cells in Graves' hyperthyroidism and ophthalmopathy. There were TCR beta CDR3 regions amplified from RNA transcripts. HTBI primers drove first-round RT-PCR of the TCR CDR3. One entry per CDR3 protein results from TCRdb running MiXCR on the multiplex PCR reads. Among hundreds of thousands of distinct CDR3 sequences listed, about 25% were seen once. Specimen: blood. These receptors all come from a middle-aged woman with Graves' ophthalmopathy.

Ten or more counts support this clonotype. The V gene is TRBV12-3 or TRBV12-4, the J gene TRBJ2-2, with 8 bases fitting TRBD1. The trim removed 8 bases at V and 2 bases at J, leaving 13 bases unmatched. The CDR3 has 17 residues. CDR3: CASGRRTGRPNTGELFF. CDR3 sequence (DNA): TGTGCCAGCGGACGGAGGACAGGGCGACCCAACACCGGGGAGCTGTTTTTT.

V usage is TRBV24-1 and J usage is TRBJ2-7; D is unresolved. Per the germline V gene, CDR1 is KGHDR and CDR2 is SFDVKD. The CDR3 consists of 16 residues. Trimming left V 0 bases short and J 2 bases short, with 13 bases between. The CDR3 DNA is TGTGCCACCAGTGATTTGTACATACGTCCTACCTACGAGCAGTACTTC. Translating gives CATSDLYIRPTYEQYF.

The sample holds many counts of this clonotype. CDR3 in DNA: TGTGCCAGTAGTATTGCGGTGACGGAAGAGACCCAGTACTTC. It is translated as CASSIAVTEETQYF. The chain links TRBV19 to TRBJ2-5; D is unclear. The CDR3 is 14 residues long. Per germline, CDR1 LNHDA and CDR2 SQIVND (reference sequence). Trimming left V 3 bases short and J 3 bases short, with 11 bases between.

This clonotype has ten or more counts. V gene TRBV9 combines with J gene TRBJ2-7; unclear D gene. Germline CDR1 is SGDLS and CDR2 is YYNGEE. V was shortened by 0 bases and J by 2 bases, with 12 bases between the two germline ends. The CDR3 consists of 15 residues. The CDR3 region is CASSVGLERTYEQYF. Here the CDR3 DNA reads TGTGCCAGCAGCGTAGGCCTGGAGCGAACCTACGAGCAGTACTTC.

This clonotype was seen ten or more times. DNA for the CDR3: TGCAGCGTTGAAGTGGTACAGACCTACGAGCAGTACTTC. It codes for CSVEVVQTYEQYF. The rearrangement links TRBV29-1 to TRBJ2-7; D is unclear. CDR1 and CDR2 (germline): SQVTM, ANQGSEA. The CDR3 runs 13 residues. Between the trimmed V and J ends, which lost 1 base and 2 bases, there was a span of 9 bases.

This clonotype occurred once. CDR3 loop: CASSFGLKEAFF. CDR3 bases: TGTGCCAGCAGTTTTGGGCTAAAAGAAGCTTTCTTT. The chain combines TRBV12-3 or TRBV12-4 with TRBJ1-1; no firm D call. The CDR3 loop spans 12 amino acids. V lost 3 bases and J 8 bases, leaving 10 bases between the germline ends.

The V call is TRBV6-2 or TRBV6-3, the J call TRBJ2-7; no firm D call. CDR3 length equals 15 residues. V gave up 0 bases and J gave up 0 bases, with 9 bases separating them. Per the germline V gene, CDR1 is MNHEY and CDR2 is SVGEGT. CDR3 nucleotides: TGTGCCAGCAGTTACTCCGACAAGAGCTCCTACGAGCAGTACTTC. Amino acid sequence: CASSYSDKSSYEQYF.

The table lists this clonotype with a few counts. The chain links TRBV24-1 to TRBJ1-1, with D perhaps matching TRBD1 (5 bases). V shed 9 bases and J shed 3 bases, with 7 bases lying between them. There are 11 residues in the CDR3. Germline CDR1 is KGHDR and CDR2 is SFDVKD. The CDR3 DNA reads TGTGCCACCGTGGGGGACACTGAAGCTTTCTTT. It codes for CATVGDTEAFF.

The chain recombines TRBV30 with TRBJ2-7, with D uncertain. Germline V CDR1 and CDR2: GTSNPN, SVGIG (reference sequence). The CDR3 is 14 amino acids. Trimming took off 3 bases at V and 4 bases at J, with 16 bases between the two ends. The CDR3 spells CAWSLHPDVYEQYF. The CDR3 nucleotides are TGTGCCTGGAGCCTTCATCCGGACGTATACGAGCAGTACTTC.

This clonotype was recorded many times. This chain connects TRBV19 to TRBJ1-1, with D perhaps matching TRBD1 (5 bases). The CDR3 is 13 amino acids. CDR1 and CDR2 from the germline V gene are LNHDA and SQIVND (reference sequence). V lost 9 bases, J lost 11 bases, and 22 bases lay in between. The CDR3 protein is CASLQTQGPKAFF. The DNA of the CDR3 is TGTGCCAGCCTACAAACCCAGGGCCCTAAGGCTTTCTTT.

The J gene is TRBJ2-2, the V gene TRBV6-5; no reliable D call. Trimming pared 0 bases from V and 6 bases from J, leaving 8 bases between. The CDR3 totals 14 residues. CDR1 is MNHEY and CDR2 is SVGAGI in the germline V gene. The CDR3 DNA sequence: TGTGCCAGCAGTTACTCCCGATTCTCCGGGGAGCTGTTTTTT. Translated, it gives CASSYSRFSGELFF.

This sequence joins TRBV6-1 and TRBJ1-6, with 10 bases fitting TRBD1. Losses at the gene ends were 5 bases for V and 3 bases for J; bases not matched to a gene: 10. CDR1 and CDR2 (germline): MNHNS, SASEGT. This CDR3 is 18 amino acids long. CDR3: CASSKPKTGGDYNSPLHF. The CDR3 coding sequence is TGTGCCAGCAGTAAACCCAAGACAGGGGGCGACTATAATTCACCCCTCCACTTT.

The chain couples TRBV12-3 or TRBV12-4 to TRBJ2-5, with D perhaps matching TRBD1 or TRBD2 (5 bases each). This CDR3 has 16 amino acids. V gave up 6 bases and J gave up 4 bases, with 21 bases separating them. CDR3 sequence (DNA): TGTGCCAGCAGCTCCCGTCGGGGACCACAGCGAGAGACCCAGTACTTC. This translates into CASSSRRGPQRETQYF.

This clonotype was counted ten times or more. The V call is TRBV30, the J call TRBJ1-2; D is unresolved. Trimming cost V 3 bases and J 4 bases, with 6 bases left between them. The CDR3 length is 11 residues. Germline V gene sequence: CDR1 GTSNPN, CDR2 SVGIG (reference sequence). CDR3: CAWRDGYGYTF. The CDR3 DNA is TGTGCCTGGAGGGACGGCTATGGCTACACCTTC.

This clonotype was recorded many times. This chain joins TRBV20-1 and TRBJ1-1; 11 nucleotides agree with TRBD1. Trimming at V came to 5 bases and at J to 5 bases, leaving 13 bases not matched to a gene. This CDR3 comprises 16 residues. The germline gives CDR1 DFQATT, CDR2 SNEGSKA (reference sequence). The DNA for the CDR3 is TGCAGTGCTCCGAAGGGACAGGGGGAGCTGGAGACTGAAGCTTTCTTT. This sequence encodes CSAPKGQGELETEAFF.

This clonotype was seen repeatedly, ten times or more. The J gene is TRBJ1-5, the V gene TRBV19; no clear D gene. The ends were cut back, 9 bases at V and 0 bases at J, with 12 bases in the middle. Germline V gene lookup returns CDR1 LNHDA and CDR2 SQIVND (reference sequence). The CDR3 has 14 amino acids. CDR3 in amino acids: CASKDPNSNQPQHF. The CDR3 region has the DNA TGTGCCAGCAAGGATCCTAATAGCAATCAGCCCCAGCATTTT.

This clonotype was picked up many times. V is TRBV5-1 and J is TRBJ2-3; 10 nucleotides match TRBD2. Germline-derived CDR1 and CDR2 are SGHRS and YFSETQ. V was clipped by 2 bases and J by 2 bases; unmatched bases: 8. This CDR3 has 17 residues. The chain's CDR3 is CASSFYGTSGNTDTQYF. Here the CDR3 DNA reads TGCGCCAGCAGCTTTTACGGAACTAGCGGGAACACAGATACGCAGTATTTT.

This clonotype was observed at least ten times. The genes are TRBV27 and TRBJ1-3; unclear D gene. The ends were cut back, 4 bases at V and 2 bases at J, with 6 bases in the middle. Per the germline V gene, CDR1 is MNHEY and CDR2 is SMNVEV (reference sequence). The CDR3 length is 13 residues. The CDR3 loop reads CASSSGTGNTIYF. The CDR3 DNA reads TGTGCCAGCAGTTCCGGGACTGGAAACACCATATATTTT.

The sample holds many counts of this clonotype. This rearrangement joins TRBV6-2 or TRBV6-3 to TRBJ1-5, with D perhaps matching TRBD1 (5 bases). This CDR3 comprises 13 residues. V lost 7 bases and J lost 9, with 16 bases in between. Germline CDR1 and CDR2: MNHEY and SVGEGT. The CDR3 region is CASNPQGGTPQHF. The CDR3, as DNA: TGTGCCAGCAATCCCCAAGGAGGGACGCCCCAGCATTTT.

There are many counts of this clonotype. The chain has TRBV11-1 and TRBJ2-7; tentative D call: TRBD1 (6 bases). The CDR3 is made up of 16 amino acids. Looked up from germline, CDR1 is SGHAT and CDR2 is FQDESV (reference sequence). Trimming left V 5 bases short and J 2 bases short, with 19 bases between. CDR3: CASSQTGLPSAYEQYF. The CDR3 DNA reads TGTGCCAGCAGCCAAACAGGGTTGCCTTCAGCCTACGAGCAGTACTTC.

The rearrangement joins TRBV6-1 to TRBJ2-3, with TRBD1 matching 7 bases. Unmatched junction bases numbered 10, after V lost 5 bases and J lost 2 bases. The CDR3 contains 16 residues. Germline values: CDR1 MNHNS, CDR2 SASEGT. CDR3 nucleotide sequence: TGTGCCAGCAGTAGAACCCGCAGGGGGACCACAGATACGCAGTATTTT. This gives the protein CASSRTRRGTTDTQYF.

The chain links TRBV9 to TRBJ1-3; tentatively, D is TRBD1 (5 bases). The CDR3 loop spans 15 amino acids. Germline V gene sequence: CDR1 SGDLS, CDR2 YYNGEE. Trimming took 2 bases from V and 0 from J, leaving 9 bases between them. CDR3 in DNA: TGTGCCAGCAGCGTTTTAGGGGACTCTGGAAACACCATATATTTT. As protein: CASSVLGDSGNTIYF.

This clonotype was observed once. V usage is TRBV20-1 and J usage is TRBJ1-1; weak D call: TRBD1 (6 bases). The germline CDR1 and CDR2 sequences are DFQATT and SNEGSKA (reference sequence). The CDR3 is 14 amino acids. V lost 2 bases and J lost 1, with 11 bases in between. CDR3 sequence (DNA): TGCAGTGCTAGACTCACAGGGAGGAACACTGAAGCTTTCTTT. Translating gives CSARLTGRNTEAFF.

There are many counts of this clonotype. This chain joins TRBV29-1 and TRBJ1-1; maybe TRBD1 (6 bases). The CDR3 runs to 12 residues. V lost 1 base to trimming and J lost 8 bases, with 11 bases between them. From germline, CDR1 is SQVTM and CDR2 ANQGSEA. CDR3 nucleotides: TGCAGCGTTGAAGCGGAGGGGGAAGAAGCTTTCTTT. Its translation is CSVEAEGEEAFF. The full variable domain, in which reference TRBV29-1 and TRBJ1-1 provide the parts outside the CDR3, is SAVISQKPSRDICQRGTSLTIQCQVDSQVTMMFWYRQQPGQSLTLIATANQGSEATYESGFVIDKFPISRPNLTFSTLTVSNMSPEDSSIYLCSVEAEGEEAFFGQGTRLTVV.

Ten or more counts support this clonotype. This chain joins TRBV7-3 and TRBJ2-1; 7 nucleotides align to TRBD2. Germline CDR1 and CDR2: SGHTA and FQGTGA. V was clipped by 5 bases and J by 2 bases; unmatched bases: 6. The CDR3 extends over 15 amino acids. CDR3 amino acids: CASSLLAATYNEQFF. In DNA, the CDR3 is TGTGCCAGCAGCCTGCTAGCGGCGACCTACAATGAGCAGTTCTTC.

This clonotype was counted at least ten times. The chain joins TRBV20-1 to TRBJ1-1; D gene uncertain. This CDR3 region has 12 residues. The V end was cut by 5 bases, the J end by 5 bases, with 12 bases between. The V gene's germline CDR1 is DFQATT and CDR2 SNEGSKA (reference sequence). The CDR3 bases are TGCAGTGCTTCGGACGCTAGGACTGAAGCTTTCTTT. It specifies CSASDARTEAFF.

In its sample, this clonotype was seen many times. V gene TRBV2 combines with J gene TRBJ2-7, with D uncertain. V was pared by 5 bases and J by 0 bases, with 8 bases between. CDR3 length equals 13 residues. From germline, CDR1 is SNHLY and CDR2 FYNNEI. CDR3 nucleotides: TGTGCCAGCAGTCGGACGTACTCCTACGAGCAGTACTTC. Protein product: CASSRTYSYEQYF.

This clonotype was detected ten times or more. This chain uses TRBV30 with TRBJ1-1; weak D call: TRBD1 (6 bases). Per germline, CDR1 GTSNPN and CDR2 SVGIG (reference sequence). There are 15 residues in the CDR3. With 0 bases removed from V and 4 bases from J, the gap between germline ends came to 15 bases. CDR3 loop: CAWSVRGGAGTEAFF. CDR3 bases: TGTGCCTGGAGTGTACGGGGGGGCGCCGGCACTGAAGCTTTCTTT.

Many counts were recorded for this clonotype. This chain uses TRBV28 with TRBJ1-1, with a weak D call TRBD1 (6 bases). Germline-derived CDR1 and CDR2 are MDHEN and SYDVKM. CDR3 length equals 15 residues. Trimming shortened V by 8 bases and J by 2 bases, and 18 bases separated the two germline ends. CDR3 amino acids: CASRVTGALNTEAFF. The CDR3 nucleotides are TGTGCCAGCCGCGTGACGGGGGCGCTCAACACTGAAGCTTTCTTT.

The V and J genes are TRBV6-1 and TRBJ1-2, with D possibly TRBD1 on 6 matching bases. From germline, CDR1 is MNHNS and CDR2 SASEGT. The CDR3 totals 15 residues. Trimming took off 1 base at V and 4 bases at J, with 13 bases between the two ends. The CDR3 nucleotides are TGTGCCAGCAGTGAAGGGACAGCCAGTCTCTATGGCTACACCTTC. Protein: CASSEGTASLYGYTF.

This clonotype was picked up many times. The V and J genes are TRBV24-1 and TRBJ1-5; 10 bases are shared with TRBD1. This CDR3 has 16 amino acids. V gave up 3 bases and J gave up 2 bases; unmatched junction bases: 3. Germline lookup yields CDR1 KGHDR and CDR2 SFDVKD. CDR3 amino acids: CATSDPGTGGNQPQHF. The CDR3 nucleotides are TGTGCCACCAGTGATCCCGGGACAGGGGGCAATCAGCCCCAGCATTTT.

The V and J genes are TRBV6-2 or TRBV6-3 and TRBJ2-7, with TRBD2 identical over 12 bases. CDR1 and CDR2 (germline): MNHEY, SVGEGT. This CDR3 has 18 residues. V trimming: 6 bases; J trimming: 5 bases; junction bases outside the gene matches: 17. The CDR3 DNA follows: TGTGCCAGCAGACTACAGTCATTGACTAGCGGGAGAGGCCACGAGCAGTACTTC. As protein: CASRLQSLTSGRGHEQYF.